These 10 T cell receptor beta chains were all obtained from the same sample, sequenced in a study of spatial heterogeneity in lung cancer. Findings of the study overall: It was found that expanded intratumoral alpha and beta TCR counts tracked tumor mutation counts.

MiXCR was run by TCRdb on the 5' RACE reads, yielding one entry per CDR3 protein. The table includes some 8,700 distinct CDR3 sequences, more than 10% detected once. No antigens are known for them. The time point: sample taken at primary tumor resection. Material: lung tumor tissue, obtained at surgery. The receptors were gathered from a male donor with early-stage non-small cell lung cancer.

This clonotype was picked up many times. The chain recombines TRBV6-2 or TRBV6-3 with TRBJ1-2; the match to TRBD1 covers 12 bases. The trim removed 5 bases at V and 2 bases at J, leaving 12 bases unmatched. The CDR3 covers 18 residues. CDR1 MNHEY and CDR2 SVGEGT come from the germline V gene. CDR3 region: CASSLLPGQGAQNYGYTF. CDR3 sequence (DNA): TGTGCCAGCAGTCTGCTTCCGGGACAGGGGGCGCAAAACTATGGCTACACCTTC.

The chain has TRBV12-3 or TRBV12-4 and TRBJ2-1, with D tentatively TRBD1 (5 bases). The CDR3 is 14 amino acids. Trimming shortened V by 7 bases and J by 1 base, and 11 bases separated the two germline ends. Here the CDR3 reads CASTLGASYNEQFF. DNA of the CDR3: TGTGCCAGCACCCTTGGGGCTTCCTACAATGAGCAGTTCTTC.

This clonotype was counted only a few times. The V gene is TRBV5-4, the J gene TRBJ2-7; tentatively, D is TRBD1 or TRBD2 (5 bases each). The ends were cut back, 3 bases at V and 1 base at J, with 11 bases in the middle. Germline CDR1 is SGHNT and CDR2 is YYREEE (reference sequence). This CDR3 spans 14 amino acids. CDR3 residues: CASSWDRGSYEQYF. CDR3 DNA sequence: TGTGCCAGCAGCTGGGACCGAGGTTCCTACGAGCAGTACTTC. Complete variable domain (other parts from reference TRBV5-4 and TRBJ2-7): ETGVTQSPTHLIKTRGQQVTLRCSSQSGHNTVSWYQQALGQGPQFIFQYYREEENGRGNFPPRFSGLQFPNYSSELNVNALELDDSALYLCASSWDRGSYEQYFGPGTRLTVT.

This clonotype was counted at least ten times. The chain combines TRBV24-1 with TRBJ2-3; D tentatively fits TRBD1 or TRBD2 (5 bases each). CDR3 length: 15 residues. The germline V and J ends were trimmed by 4 bases and 2 bases, with 12 bases remaining between them. CDR1 is KGHDR and CDR2 is SFDVKD in the germline V gene. The CDR3, as DNA: TGTGCCACCAGTGACGCGAGCGGACACACAGATACGCAGTATTTT. Protein sequence: CATSDASGHTDTQYF.

This clonotype was seen repeatedly, ten times or more. The V and J genes are TRBV6-1 and TRBJ2-2; D may correspond to TRBD1 or TRBD2 (5 bases each). This CDR3 has 16 amino acids. Germline V gives CDR1 MNHNS, CDR2 SASEGT. V was cut by 3 bases and J by 7 bases, with 18 bases left in between. CDR3 nucleotides: TGTGCCAGCAGTGAGGACTGGGGGTTTGGGTTCGGGGAGCTGTTTTTT. Protein product: CASSEDWGFGFGELFF.

The rearrangement links TRBV7-9 to TRBJ2-5, with 10 bases aligning to TRBD2. This CDR3 has 16 residues. Germline V gene sequence: CDR1 SEHNR, CDR2 FQNEAQ (reference sequence). V lost 0 bases and J lost 5; bases outside the gene matches: 6. CDR3 DNA: TGTGCCAGCAGCTTAGCATCCCTAGCGGGAGTCGAGACCCAGTACTTC. Protein: CASSLASLAGVETQYF.

In its sample, this clonotype was seen many times. The rearrangement links TRBV27 to TRBJ2-5, with 9 nucleotides matching TRBD2. The CDR3 is 17 amino acids. CDR1 is MNHEY, CDR2 SMNVEV, per germline (reference sequence). V shed 0 bases and J 5 bases; nucleotides not matched to a gene: 10. CDR3 protein: CASSLSKRREGRETQYF. DNA for the CDR3: TGTGCCAGCAGTTTATCGAAGCGGCGGGAGGGCCGGGAGACCCAGTACTTC.

This clonotype was picked up many times. J is TRBJ1-6 and V is TRBV5-1; D is uncertain. Germline CDR1 is SGHRS and CDR2 is YFSETQ. The V end was cut by 0 bases, the J end by 10 bases, with 11 bases between. The CDR3 totals 14 residues. CDR3 sequence (DNA): TGCGCCAGCAGCTTGGACGGAGAGCAATCACCCCTCCACTTT. This encodes CASSLDGEQSPLHF.

This clonotype has only one observation. The V call is TRBV7-2, the J call TRBJ2-7; TRBD1 might be the D (6 bases). Germline CDR1 is SGHTA and CDR2 is FQGNSA. The CDR3 spans 15 residues. Trimming took 5 bases from V and 3 from J, leaving 17 bases between them. CDR3 sequence reads: CASSTGIDRRYEQYF. In DNA form, the CDR3 reads TGTGCCAGCAGCACGGGAATTGACAGGCGCTACGAGCAGTACTTC.

There are many counts of this clonotype. CDR3 DNA: TGTGCCAGCAGCTGGGACAGTCTCCATAACTATGGCTACACCTTC. It translates to CASSWDSLHNYGYTF. This sequence joins TRBV13 and TRBJ1-2; 7 bases are a match to TRBD1. The germline V gene has CDR1 PRHDT and CDR2 FYEKMQ (reference sequence). Unmatched junction bases numbered 6, after V lost 4 bases and J lost 1 base. The CDR3 has 15 residues.